This TCR beta chain was observed in a study of technical replicates of blood from a handful of donors (dated by TCRdb to 2016 to 2017). As to this clone: This clone's antigen is unknown. Base quality data are lacking; no much larger clone is found one base away.

The CDR3 starts with the cysteine, ends with the phenylalanine, and has 18 residues. CDR3 DNA is the only sequence kept; it has 54 bases, read in frame from the first base. A distance of 25 bases separates the germline ends of V and J, which lose 2 bases and 6 bases respectively. The germline V gene specifies SGHAT as CDR1 and FQNNGV as CDR2. Library prep was done by the immunoSEQ multiplex PCR assay. This immuneACCESS table, as held by TCRdb, lists in-frame sequences with V and J called but not all clones. Of the missing ones, under half trace to an unresolved V gene in checked studies; the others have no known cause. Here the sample has 74,000 or so clones; about 96% occur a single time. The top ten clonotypes cover around 0.2% of the sample.

The sequenced sample consisted of T cells isolated from PBMCs. The source of this sequence is a human donor in good health. The chain employs TRBV11-2 and TRBJ1-2, with the D gene not confidently named. CDR3 sequence: CASSLTPYFRRGADGYTF. The nucleotide sequence is given as TGTGCCAGCAGCTTAACCCCCTACTTTCGACGGGGAGCCGATGGCTACACCTTC.